The T cell receptor beta chain described here comes from a study of T cell responses to AZD1222 COVID-19 vaccine. About this clone: Its antigen is as yet unknown.

CDR1 is SGHKS and CDR2 is YYEKEE in the germline V gene (reference sequence). V lost 1 base to trimming and J lost 3 bases, with 4 bases between them. The CDR3 sequence is 12 residues long. Profiling relied on immunoSEQ multiplex PCR, and the TCRdb table lists in-frame clones only, not all of them. Of 150,000 or so clones detected, 85% to 90% appear once; the ten largest clones hold 1.5% to 2%. The study's findings and limits: Clonal diversity was possibly underestimated, and white British individuals and females predominated among donors. With dominance at 160-218 and 743-854, vaccine-associated CD4 TCRs spanned spike. No repertoire was sampled before or during the peak T cell response, only after it. Baseline seropositivity characterized only six AZD1222 recipients.

The chain uses TRBV5-5 and TRBJ1-1; no clear D. The source is an adult in good health. This specimen was peripheral blood, taken on day 0 of AZD1222 vaccination. CDR3 in amino acids: CASSLSDTEAFF. The CDR3 nucleotides read TGTGCCAGCAGCTTGAGTGACACTGAAGCTTTCTTT.